The 6 T cell receptor beta chains below all came from one sample that was sequenced in a study of blood T cell repertoires in COVID-19. The data were produced by immunoSEQ multiplex PCR, yet TCRdb's version contains in-frame clones alone and is incomplete. The repertoire consists of more than 150,000 clones, with roughly 82% occurring once and the leading ten covering approximately 9.9%. The sequenced material came from PBMCs or T cells enriched from blood (not recorded which). These receptor sequences come from a man aged 45 to 65 who had recovered from COVID-19.

The chain uses TRBV4-2 and TRBJ1-2; D is unresolved. In germline, CDR1 is LGHNA, CDR2 YNFKEQ. The CDR3 runs 15 residues. V was shortened by 0 bases and J by 8 bases, with 16 bases between the two germline ends. CDR3 amino acids: CASSQDPVTTGGYTF. The CDR3 DNA reads TGTGCCAGCAGCCAAGATCCCGTTACGACTGGAGGCTACACCTTC.

This clone was detected once. V is TRBV10-3 and J is TRBJ1-5, with 8 bases fitting TRBD1. V was pared by 3 bases and J by 6 bases, with 7 bases of the junction left unmatched. Per germline, CDR1 ENHRY and CDR2 SYGVKD. CDR3 length equals 15 residues. The chain's CDR3 is CAISDQGAMSQPQHF. The CDR3 DNA is TGTGCCATCAGTGATCAGGGGGCGATGAGTCAGCCCCAGCATTTT.

The CDR3 protein is CASSPTGAGYNEQFF. CDR3 nucleotide sequence: TGTGCCAGTAGTCCCACGGGAGCAGGCTACAATGAGCAGTTCTTC. The chain uses TRBV19 and TRBJ2-1; weak D call: TRBD2 (6 bases). Germline CDR1 and CDR2: LNHDA and SQIVND (reference sequence). CDR3 length: 15 amino acids. Trimming pared 5 bases from V and 3 bases from J, leaving 14 bases between.

This clone was picked up a small number of times. The rearrangement uses TRBV3-1 (or the pseudogene TRBV3-2) and TRBJ1-1; TRBD1 is a possible D gene (5 bases). V was shortened by 8 bases and J by 0 bases, with 7 bases between the two germline ends. Germline CDR1 reads LGHDT; CDR2 reads YNNKEL (reference sequence). The CDR3 covers 12 residues. CDR3 region: CASARVNTEAFF. CDR3 DNA sequence: TGTGCCAGCGCCAGGGTGAACACTGAAGCTTTCTTT.

This clone was found once. This chain connects TRBV6-4 to TRBJ1-2, with D unresolved. Trimming took off 6 bases at V and 4 bases at J, with 12 bases between the two ends. The CDR3 consists of 13 residues. Germline V lookup: CDR1 MRHNA, CDR2 SNTAGT. Here the CDR3 DNA reads TGTGCCAGCAGCGCTCCGGGATCCTATGGCTACACCTTC. Its translation: CASSAPGSYGYTF.

This clone was found once. The chain is built from TRBV6-5 and TRBJ2-2; 7 bases are shared with TRBD2. This CDR3 contains 15 residues. Germline CDR1 MNHEY, CDR2 SVGAGI. V lost 2 bases to trimming and J lost 7 bases; unmatched junction nucleotides: 7. Here the CDR3 DNA reads TGTGCCAGCAGTTACCCGTATGGGGGGGGCGGGGAGCTGTTTTTT. It specifies CASSYPYGGGGELFF.